This TCR beta chain comes out of a study of T cell responses to AZD1222 COVID-19 vaccine. Study-level results: Unmutated regions of variants are reportedly targeted by nearly half of spike-specific TCRs.

This table comes from immunoSEQ multiplex PCR, and its TCRdb copy is limited to in-frame clones, with some not included. The data show around 120,000 clones, around 85% seen once. Germline assignment: CDR1 SGHKS and CDR2 YYEKEE (reference sequence). V gave up 2 bases and J gave up 1 base; unmatched junction bases: 5. This CDR3 spans 15 amino acids. This clone was counted between two and nine times. As yet, its antigen is unknown. The chain combines TRBV5-5 with TRBJ2-7; 8 bases are shared with TRBD1. The specimen was peripheral blood, collected on day 0 of AZD1222 vaccination. The source of this sequence is an adult in good health. CDR3 nucleotides: TGTGCCAGCAGCTTCCAGGGGGCGCGGTCCTACGAGCAGTACTTC. Residues: CASSFQGARSYEQYF.